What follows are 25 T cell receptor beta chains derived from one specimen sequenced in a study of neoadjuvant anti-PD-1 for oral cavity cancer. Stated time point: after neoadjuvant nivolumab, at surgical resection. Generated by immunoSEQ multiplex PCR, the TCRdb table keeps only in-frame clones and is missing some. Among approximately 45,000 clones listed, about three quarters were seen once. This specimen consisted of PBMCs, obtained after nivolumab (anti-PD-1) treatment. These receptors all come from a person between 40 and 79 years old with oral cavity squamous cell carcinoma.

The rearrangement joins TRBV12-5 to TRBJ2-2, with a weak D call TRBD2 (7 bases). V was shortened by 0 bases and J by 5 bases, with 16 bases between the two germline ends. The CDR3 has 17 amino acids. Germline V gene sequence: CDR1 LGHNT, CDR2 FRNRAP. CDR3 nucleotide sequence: TGTGCTAGTGGTTTGGTCACGGGGGGCCGAGGAACCGGGGAGCTGTTTTTT. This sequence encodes CASGLVTGGRGTGELFF.

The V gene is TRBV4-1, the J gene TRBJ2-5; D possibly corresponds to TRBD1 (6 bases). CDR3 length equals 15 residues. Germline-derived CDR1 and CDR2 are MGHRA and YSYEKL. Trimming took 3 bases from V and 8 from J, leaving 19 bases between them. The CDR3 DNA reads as TGCGCCAGCAGCCACAGCCCGGACAGAGACCGTACCCAGTACTTC. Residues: CASSHSPDRDRTQYF.

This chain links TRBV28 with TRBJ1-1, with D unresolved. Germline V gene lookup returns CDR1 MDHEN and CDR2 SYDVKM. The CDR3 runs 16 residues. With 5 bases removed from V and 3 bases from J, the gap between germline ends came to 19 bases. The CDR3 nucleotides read TGTGCCAGCAGTACCTCCGATGCGAGACGCTACACTGAAGCTTTCTTT. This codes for CASSTSDARRYTEAFF.

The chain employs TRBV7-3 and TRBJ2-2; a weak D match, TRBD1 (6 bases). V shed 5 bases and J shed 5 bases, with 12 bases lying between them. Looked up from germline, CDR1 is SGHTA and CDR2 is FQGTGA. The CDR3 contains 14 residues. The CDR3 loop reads CASSTPQGTGELFF. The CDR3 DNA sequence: TGTGCCAGCAGCACCCCCCAGGGGACCGGGGAGCTGTTTTTT.

This CDR3 is CASTRRDSSNSPLHF. CDR3 coding DNA: TGTGCCAGCACCCGCCGGGACAGCTCAAATTCACCCCTCCACTTT. The chain is built from TRBV28 and TRBJ1-6; 7 nucleotides align to TRBD1. The germline V gene encodes CDR1 MDHEN and CDR2 SYDVKM. The CDR3 has 15 residues. J was trimmed by 7 bases and V by 7 bases; bases with no gene match: 10. The complete variable domain, with remaining parts taken from reference TRBV28 and TRBJ1-6, reads DVKVTQSSRYLVKRTGEKVFLECVQDMDHENMFWYRQDPGLGLRLIYFSYDVKMKEKGDIPEGYSVSREKKERFSLILESASTNQTSMYLCASTRRDSSNSPLHFGNGTRLTVT.

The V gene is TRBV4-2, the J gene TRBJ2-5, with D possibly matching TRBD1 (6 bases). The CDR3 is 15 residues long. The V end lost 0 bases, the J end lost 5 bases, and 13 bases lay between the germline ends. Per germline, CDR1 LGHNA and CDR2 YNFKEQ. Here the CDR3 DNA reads TGTGCCAGCAGCCAAGATGGACAGATAACGGAGACCCAGTACTTC. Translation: CASSQDGQITETQYF.

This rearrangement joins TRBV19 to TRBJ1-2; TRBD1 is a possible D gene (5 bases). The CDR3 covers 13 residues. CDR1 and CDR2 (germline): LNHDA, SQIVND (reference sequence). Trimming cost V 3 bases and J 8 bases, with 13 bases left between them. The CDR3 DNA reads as TGTGCCAGTAGTATCCGGGACTCCTTGGGCTACACCTTC. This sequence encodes CASSIRDSLGYTF.

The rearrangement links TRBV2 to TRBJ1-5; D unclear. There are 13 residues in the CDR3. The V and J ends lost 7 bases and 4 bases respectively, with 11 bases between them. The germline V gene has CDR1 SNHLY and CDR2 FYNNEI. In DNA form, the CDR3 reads TGTGCCAGCACCCCTACTAGGAATCAGCCCCAGCATTTT. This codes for CASTPTRNQPQHF.

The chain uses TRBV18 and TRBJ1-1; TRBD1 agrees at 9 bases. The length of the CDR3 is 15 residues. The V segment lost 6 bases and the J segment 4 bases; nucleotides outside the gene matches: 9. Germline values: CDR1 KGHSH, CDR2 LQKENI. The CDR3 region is CASSTQGARGTEAFF. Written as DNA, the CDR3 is TGTGCCAGCTCCACACAGGGGGCAAGGGGCACTGAAGCTTTCTTT.

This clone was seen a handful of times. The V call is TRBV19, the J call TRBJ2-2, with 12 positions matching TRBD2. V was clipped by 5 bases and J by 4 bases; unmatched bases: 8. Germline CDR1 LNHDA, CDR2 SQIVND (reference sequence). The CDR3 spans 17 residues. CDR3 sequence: CASSATRTSGVTGELFF. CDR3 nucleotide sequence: TGTGCCAGTAGTGCCACCCGGACTAGCGGGGTCACCGGGGAGCTGTTTTTT.

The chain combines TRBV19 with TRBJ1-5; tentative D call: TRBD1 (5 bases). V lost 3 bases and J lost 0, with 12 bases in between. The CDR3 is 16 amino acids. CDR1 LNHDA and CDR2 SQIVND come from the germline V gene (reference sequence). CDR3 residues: CASSIGAQFSNQPQHF. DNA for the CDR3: TGTGCCAGTAGTATTGGGGCACAGTTTAGCAATCAGCCCCAGCATTTT.

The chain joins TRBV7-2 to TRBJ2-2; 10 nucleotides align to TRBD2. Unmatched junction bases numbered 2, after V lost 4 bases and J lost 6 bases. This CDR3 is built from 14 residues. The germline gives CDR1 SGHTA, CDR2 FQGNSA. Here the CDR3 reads CASSSSGGPGELFF. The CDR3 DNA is TGTGCCAGCAGCTCTAGCGGGGGACCCGGGGAGCTGTTTTTT.

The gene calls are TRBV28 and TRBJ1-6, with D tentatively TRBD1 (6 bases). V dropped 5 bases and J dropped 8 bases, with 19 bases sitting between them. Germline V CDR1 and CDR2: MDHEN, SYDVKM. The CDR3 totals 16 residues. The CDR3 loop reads CASSLLGRTAYSPLHF. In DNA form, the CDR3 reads TGTGCCAGCAGTCTTCTCGGTCGGACAGCTTATTCACCCCTCCACTTT.

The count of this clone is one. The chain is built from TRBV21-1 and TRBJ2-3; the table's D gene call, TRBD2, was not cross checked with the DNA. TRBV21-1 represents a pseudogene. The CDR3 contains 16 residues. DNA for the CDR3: TGTGCCAGCAGCAAAGCTGGTTCGGCGGGGGGGGATACGCAGTATTTT. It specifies CASSKAGSAGGDTQYF.

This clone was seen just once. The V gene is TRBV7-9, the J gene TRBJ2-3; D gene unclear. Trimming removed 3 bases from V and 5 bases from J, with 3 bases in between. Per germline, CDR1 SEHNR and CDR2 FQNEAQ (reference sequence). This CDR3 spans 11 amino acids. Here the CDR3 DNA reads TGTGCCAGCAGCTTCAAAGATACGCAGTATTTT. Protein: CASSFKDTQYF.

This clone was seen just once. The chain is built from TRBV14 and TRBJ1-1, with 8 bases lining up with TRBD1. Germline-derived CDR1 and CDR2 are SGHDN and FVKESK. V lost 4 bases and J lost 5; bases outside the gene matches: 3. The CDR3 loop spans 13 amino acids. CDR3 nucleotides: TGTGCCAGCAGCCTACAGGGGGTGACTGAAGCTTTCTTT. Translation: CASSLQGVTEAFF.

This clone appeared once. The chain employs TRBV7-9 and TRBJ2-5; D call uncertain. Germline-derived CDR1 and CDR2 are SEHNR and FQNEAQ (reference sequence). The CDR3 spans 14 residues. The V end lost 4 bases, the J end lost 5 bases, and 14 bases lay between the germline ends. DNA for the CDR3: TGTGCCAGCAGCTCGTTTTGGTCTGGGGAGACCCAGTACTTC. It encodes CASSSFWSGETQYF. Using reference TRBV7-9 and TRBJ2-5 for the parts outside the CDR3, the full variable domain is DTGVSQNPRHKITKRGQNVTFRCDPISEHNRLYWYRQTLGQGPEFLTYFQNEAQLEKSRLLSDRFSAERPKGSFSTLEIQRTEQGDSAMYLCASSSFWSGETQYFGPGTRLLVL.

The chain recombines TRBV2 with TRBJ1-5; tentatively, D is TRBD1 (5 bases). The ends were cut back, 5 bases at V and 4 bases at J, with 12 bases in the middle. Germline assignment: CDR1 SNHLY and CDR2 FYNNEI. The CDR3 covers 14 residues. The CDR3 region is CASSHGTSNQPQHF. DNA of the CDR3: TGTGCCAGCAGTCACGGGACTTCGAATCAGCCCCAGCATTTT. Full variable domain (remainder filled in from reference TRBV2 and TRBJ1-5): EPEVTQTPSHQVTQMGQEVILRCVPISNHLYFYWYRQILGQKVEFLVSFYNNEISEKSEIFDDQFSVERPDGSNFTLKIRSTKLEDSAMYFCASSHGTSNQPQHFGDGTRLSIL.

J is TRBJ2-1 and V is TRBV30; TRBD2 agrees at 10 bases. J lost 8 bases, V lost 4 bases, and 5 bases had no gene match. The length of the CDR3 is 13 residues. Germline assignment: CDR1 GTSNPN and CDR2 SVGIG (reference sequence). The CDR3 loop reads CAWNKREGHEQFF. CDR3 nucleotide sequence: TGTGCCTGGAATAAGCGGGAGGGCCATGAGCAGTTCTTC.

The CDR3 nucleotides are TGCAGCGTTGAAGAAACTAGCTACGAGCAGTACTTC. This codes for CSVEETSYEQYF. The chain joins TRBV29-1 to TRBJ2-7; the D gene is possibly TRBD2 (5 bases). CDR1 SQVTM and CDR2 ANQGSEA come from the germline V gene. This CDR3 is built from 12 residues. V was pared by 0 bases and J by 3 bases, with 6 bases between.

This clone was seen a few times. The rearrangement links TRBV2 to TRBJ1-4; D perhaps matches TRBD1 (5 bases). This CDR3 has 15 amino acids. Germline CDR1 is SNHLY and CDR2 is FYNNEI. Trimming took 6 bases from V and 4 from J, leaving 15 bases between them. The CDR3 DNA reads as TGTGCCAGCAGAGAGGGGTCTTCGAATAATGAAAAACTGTTTTTT. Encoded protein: CASREGSSNNEKLFF.

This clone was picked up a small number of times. The DNA for the CDR3 is TGTGCCAGCAAACAGAGCACGGCTGCCTACGAGCAGTACTTC. Encoded protein: CASKQSTAAYEQYF. The chain employs TRBV6-6 and TRBJ2-7; unclear D gene. The germline V gene encodes CDR1 MNHNY and CDR2 SVGAGI (reference sequence). V was cut by 7 bases and J by 2 bases, with 15 bases left in between. The CDR3 consists of 14 residues.

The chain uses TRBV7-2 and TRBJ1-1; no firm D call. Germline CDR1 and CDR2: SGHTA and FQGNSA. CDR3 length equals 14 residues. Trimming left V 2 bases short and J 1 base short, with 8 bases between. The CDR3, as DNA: TGTGCCAGCAGCTTAAATCCGGGGAACACTGAAGCTTTCTTT. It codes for CASSLNPGNTEAFF.

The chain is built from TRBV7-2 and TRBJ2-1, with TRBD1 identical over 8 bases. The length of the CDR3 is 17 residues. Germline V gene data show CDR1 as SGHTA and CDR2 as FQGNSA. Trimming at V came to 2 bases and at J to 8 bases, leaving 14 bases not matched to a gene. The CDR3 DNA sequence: TGTGCCAGCAGCTTATTCCTCAAAGGACAGGGAGGAGATGAGCAGTTCTTC. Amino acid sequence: CASSLFLKGQGGDEQFF.

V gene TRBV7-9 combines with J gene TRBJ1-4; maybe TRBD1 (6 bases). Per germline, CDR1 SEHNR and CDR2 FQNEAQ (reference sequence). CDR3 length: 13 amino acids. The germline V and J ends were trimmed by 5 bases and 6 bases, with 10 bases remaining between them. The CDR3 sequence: CASSRGADEKLFF. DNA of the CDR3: TGTGCCAGCAGCCGGGGGGCGGATGAAAAACTGTTTTTT.